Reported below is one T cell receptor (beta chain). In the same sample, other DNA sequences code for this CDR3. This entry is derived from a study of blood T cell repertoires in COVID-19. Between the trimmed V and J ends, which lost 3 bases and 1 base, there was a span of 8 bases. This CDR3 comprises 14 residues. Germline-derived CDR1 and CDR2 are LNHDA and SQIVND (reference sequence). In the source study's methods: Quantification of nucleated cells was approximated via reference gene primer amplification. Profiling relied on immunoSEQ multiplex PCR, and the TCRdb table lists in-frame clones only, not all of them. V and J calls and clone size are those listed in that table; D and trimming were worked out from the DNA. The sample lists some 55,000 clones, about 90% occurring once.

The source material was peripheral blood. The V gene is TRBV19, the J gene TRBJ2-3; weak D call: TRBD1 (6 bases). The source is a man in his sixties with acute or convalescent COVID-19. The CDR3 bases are TGTGCCAGTAGTATCGGACAGCGCACAGATACGCAGTATTTT. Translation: CASSIGQRTDTQYF.